This TCR beta chain stems from a study of CD8 T cells in Susac syndrome. This CDR3 contains 13 residues. Germline CDR1 is SGHTA and CDR2 is FQGNSA. J gave up 8 bases and V 1 base, and 0 bases lay outside the gene matches. Random hexamers served to reverse transcribe roughly 0.5 to 1 ug RNA. TCRdb reanalysed the immunoSEQ multiplex PCR reads using MiXCR and keeps one entry per CDR3 protein. This table holds around 130,000 distinct CDR3 sequences, 91% found once. This TCR derives from a human donor with multiple sclerosis. V usage is TRBV7-2 and J usage is TRBJ1-1, with TRBD1 identical over 11 bases. The sample was CD8+ T cells from PBMCs. This CDR3 reads CASSLGTGGEAFF. DNA for the CDR3: TGTGCCAGCAGCTTAGGGACAGGGGGCGAAGCTTTCTTT.